The 30 T cell receptor beta chains given below trace back to one sample, sequenced in a study of T cells in Graves' hyperthyroidism and ophthalmopathy. RNA transcripts yielded amplified TCR beta CDR3 regions. Using the HTBI primer set, a first-round RT-PCR was run on the TCR CDR3. TCRdb recomputed calls from the multiplex PCR reads with MiXCR, one row per CDR3 protein. The top ten clones hold 25% to 30% of a sample with 400,000 or so distinct CDR3 sequences, around 15% of them seen once. Sequences were obtained from blood. All receptors come from a man in his fifties with Graves' ophthalmopathy.

This clonotype was observed a handful of times. This chain uses TRBV25-1 with TRBJ1-1; D uncertain. Trimming pared 4 bases from V and 3 bases from J, leaving 21 bases between. The CDR3 length is 17 residues. The germline V gene has CDR1 MGHDK and CDR2 SYGVNS. The CDR3 loop reads CASSVVHSGERHTEAFF. For the CDR3, the DNA is TGTGCCAGCAGTGTCGTTCACTCAGGAGAAAGGCACACTGAAGCTTTCTTT.

This clonotype showed up many times. The chain links TRBV12-5 to TRBJ2-1; TRBD2 matches 9 bases. Losses at the gene ends were 4 bases for V and 8 bases for J; bases not matched to a gene: 15. CDR1 and CDR2 (germline): LGHNT, FRNRAP. The CDR3 length is 17 residues. The CDR3 nucleotides are TGTGCTAGTGGTTCAGTTAGCGGGAGCTTACCAATGGATGAGCAGTTCTTC. Translated: CASGSVSGSLPMDEQFF.

This clonotype was found a few times. This chain joins TRBV5-1 and TRBJ1-1, with a possible D match to TRBD1 (6 bases). The CDR3 is 14 amino acids. Germline V CDR1 and CDR2: SGHRS, YFSETQ. Trimming stripped 1 base from V and 5 bases from J, with 12 bases between. Here the CDR3 DNA reads TGCGCCAGCAGCTTGTTGCTAGGGGGTACTGAAGCTTTCTTT. Translated, it gives CASSLLLGGTEAFF.

The J gene is TRBJ2-2, the V gene TRBV9; TRBD2 might be the D (5 bases). Germline V gene sequence: CDR1 SGDLS, CDR2 YYNGEE. The CDR3 loop spans 12 amino acids. Between the trimmed V and J ends, which lost 7 bases and 2 bases, there was a span of 6 bases. The CDR3 sequence is CASGLNTGELFF. In DNA form, the CDR3 reads TGTGCCAGCGGACTTAACACCGGGGAGCTGTTTTTT.

The chain carries TRBV6-5 and TRBJ2-7; D is unclear. Trimming took 0 bases from V and 2 from J, leaving 8 bases between them. The CDR3 sequence is 14 residues long. From germline, CDR1 is MNHEY and CDR2 SVGAGI. The CDR3 DNA follows: TGTGCCAGCAGTTACTCGGGCAGCCCCTACGAGCAGTACTTC. The encoded protein is CASSYSGSPYEQYF.

The table lists this clonotype with many counts. The chain combines TRBV29-1 with TRBJ2-1; 10 bases align to TRBD1. Germline values: CDR1 SQVTM, CDR2 ANQGSEA. Germline trimming cut 7 bases from V and 7 bases from J; bases unmatched to any gene: 19. This CDR3 is built from 17 residues. DNA of the CDR3: TGCAGCGAGGACAGGGGGATCCTTGGGGGTGGAATGAATGAGCAGTTCTTC. Protein: CSEDRGILGGGMNEQFF.

This chain links TRBV3-1 with TRBJ1-3; D uncertain. CDR3 length: 13 amino acids. Germline V gives CDR1 LGHDT, CDR2 YNNKEL (reference sequence). V lost 5 bases and J lost 3, with 8 bases in between. The CDR3 nucleotides read TGTGCCAGCAGCTACGGGGTTGGAAACACCATATATTTT. Its translation: CASSYGVGNTIYF.

This clonotype was counted many times. The rearrangement uses TRBV14 and TRBJ2-1; D gene uncertain. V lost 1 base, J lost 9 bases, and 4 bases lay in between. The CDR3 is made up of 11 amino acids. Per germline, CDR1 SGHDN and CDR2 FVKESK. The CDR3 DNA sequence: TGTGCCAGCAGCCAAGGCCGTGAGCAGTTCTTC. Residues: CASSQGREQFF.

This clonotype showed up many times. This chain joins TRBV7-9 and TRBJ2-1; D is uncertain. The germline V gene encodes CDR1 SEHNR and CDR2 FQNEAQ (reference sequence). The CDR3 spans 14 residues. V lost 2 bases and J lost 0, with 5 bases in between. The CDR3 protein is CASSLSTSYNEQFF. The CDR3 DNA follows: TGTGCCAGCAGCTTATCGACCTCCTACAATGAGCAGTTCTTC. Full variable domain (remainder filled in from reference TRBV7-9 and TRBJ2-1): DTGVSQNPRHKITKRGQNVTFRCDPISEHNRLYWYRQTLGQGPEFLTYFQNEAQLEKSRLLSDRFSAERPKGSFSTLEIQRTEQGDSAMYLCASSLSTSYNEQFFGPGTRLTVL.

This clonotype has only a few counts. V is TRBV28 and J is TRBJ1-5, with unresolved D. The V end lost 3 bases, the J end lost 11 bases, and 14 bases lay between the germline ends. CDR1 and CDR2 from the germline V gene are MDHEN and SYDVKM. The CDR3 spans 13 residues. The CDR3 sequence: CASSFITPKAQHF. The CDR3 region has the DNA TGTGCCAGCAGTTTCATTACACCCAAGGCCCAGCATTTT.

This clonotype was observed at least ten times. This chain joins TRBV3-1 and TRBJ2-2; D is unclear. The V gene's germline CDR1 is LGHDT and CDR2 YNNKEL (reference sequence). V gave up 1 base and J gave up 6 bases, with 9 bases separating them. The CDR3 consists of 14 residues. The CDR3 sequence is CASSQVQLAGELFF. In DNA form, the CDR3 reads TGTGCCAGCAGCCAAGTCCAGTTAGCCGGGGAGCTGTTTTTT.

This clonotype was recorded a few times. Its ends do not fully match the called genes, so a read error is possible. The V and J genes are TRBV5-1 and TRBJ2-7, with D perhaps TRBD1 or TRBD2 (5 bases each). The CDR3 consists of 16 residues. From germline, CDR1 is SGHRS and CDR2 YFSETQ. CDR3 nucleotide sequence: TGCGCCAGCAACTTGGGGCCCCCCGGGACCGCTACGGAGCAGTACTTC. This gives the protein CASNLGPPGTATEQYF.

This clonotype was seen ten or more times. The chain combines TRBV5-1 with TRBJ2-1; no firm D call. The CDR3 has 13 residues. The germline gives CDR1 SGHRS, CDR2 YFSETQ. Trimming pared 0 bases from V and 7 bases from J, leaving 8 bases between. As DNA, the CDR3 is TGCGCCAGCAGCTTGGGGAAAAAAAATGAGCAGTTCTTC. The encoded protein is CASSLGKKNEQFF.

This clonotype was seen ten or more times. CDR3 residues: CASSYAASSYNSPLHF. CDR3 in DNA: TGTGCCAGCAGCTACGCGGCGAGCTCCTATAATTCACCCCTCCACTTT. The chain joins TRBV6-1 to TRBJ1-6; D is unclear. V lost 6 bases and J lost 0, with 12 bases in between. CDR3 length: 16 amino acids. Germline V gene data show CDR1 as MNHNS and CDR2 as SASEGT.

This clonotype appeared many times. This sequence joins TRBV6-1 and TRBJ2-3, with TRBD2 identical over 7 bases. Germline-derived CDR1 and CDR2 are MNHNS and SASEGT. This CDR3 has 14 residues. Trimming at V came to 7 bases and at J to 2 bases, leaving 6 bases not matched to a gene. In nucleotides, the CDR3 is TGTGCCAGCATCCCCGGGAGGAACACAGATACGCAGTATTTT. Translation: CASIPGRNTDTQYF.

This clonotype was seen repeatedly, ten times or more. The V and J genes are TRBV2 and TRBJ2-1; D ambiguous. Germline CDR1 SNHLY, CDR2 FYNNEI. The V and J ends lost 4 bases and 12 bases respectively, with 16 bases between them. There are 13 residues in the CDR3. For the CDR3, the DNA is TGTGCCAGCAGTGTGGGTAGGCAGGACGCGCAGTTCTTC. Translated, it gives CASSVGRQDAQFF.

This clonotype occurred a few times. The chain recombines TRBV9 with TRBJ2-1, with 7 nucleotides matching TRBD2. Germline V gene lookup returns CDR1 SGDLS and CDR2 YYNGEE. Trimming took 2 bases from V and 4 from J; bases not matched to a gene: 6. CDR3 length: 15 residues. CDR3 DNA sequence: TGTGCCAGCAGCGTCTTAGCGGGTAATTACAATGAGCAGTTCTTC. Translation: CASSVLAGNYNEQFF.

This clonotype was counted at least ten times. This chain uses TRBV2 with TRBJ1-1; no clear D. The CDR3 loop spans 12 amino acids. Germline V gene sequence: CDR1 SNHLY, CDR2 FYNNEI. The ends were cut back, 8 bases at V and 0 bases at J, with 7 bases in the middle. The CDR3 nucleotides are TGTGCCAGCGCGAACTTGAACACTGAAGCTTTCTTT. Translation: CASANLNTEAFF.

This clonotype was counted ten times or more. This chain joins TRBV30 and TRBJ2-5, with D possibly TRBD2 on 6 matching bases. The CDR3 loop spans 14 amino acids. In germline, CDR1 is GTSNPN, CDR2 SVGIG (reference sequence). The V end was cut by 3 bases, the J end by 1 base, with 12 bases between. The CDR3 DNA is TGTGCCTGGAGCGGTAGCGGAGCCCAAGAGACCCAGTACTTC. Amino acids: CAWSGSGAQETQYF.

J is TRBJ2-3 and V is TRBV20-1, with TRBD2 matching over 10 bases. V was clipped by 3 bases and J by 1 base; unmatched bases: 1. Germline CDR1 and CDR2: DFQATT and SNEGSKA (reference sequence). The CDR3 is 14 residues long. CDR3 sequence reads: CSASGTSGTDTQYF. CDR3 DNA sequence: TGCAGTGCTAGCGGGACTAGCGGCACAGATACGCAGTATTTT.

This clonotype was counted between two and nine times. This chain links TRBV2 with TRBJ1-4; D remains ambiguous. This CDR3 region has 12 residues. CDR1 and CDR2 from the germline V gene are SNHLY and FYNNEI. V was clipped by 7 bases and J by 6 bases, with 9 bases between them. CDR3 DNA: TGTGCCAGCAAGACTGAACATGAAAAACTGTTTTTT. Protein: CASKTEHEKLFF.

This clonotype was picked up a small number of times. The CDR3 region is CSVIPGLAGVGAYEQYF. The CDR3 region has the DNA TGCAGCGTAATACCGGGACTAGCGGGAGTTGGCGCCTACGAGCAGTACTTC. This chain uses TRBV29-1 with TRBJ2-7, with 14 bases lining up with TRBD2. The CDR3 covers 17 residues. J gave up 2 bases and V 6 bases, and 12 bases lay outside the gene matches. Germline CDR1 and CDR2: SQVTM and ANQGSEA.

This clonotype was detected many times. The CDR3 here is CAWSGTRDTEAFF. The CDR3, as DNA: TGTGCCTGGAGCGGGACAAGGGACACTGAAGCTTTCTTT. The genes are TRBV30 and TRBJ1-1; D perhaps matches TRBD1 (6 bases). The CDR3 totals 13 residues. CDR1 and CDR2 from the germline V gene are GTSNPN and SVGIG (reference sequence). Between the trimmed V and J ends, which lost 3 bases and 3 bases, there was a span of 11 bases. Variable domain in full (rest from reference TRBV30 and TRBJ1-1): SQTIHQWPATLVQPVGSPLSLECTVEGTSNPNLYWYRQAAGRGLQLLFYSVGIGQISSEVPQNLSASRPQDRQFILSSKKLLLSDSGFYLCAWSGTRDTEAFFGQGTRLTVV.

This clonotype was counted a few times. The chain combines TRBV6-6 with TRBJ2-3, with unresolved D. The CDR3 has 13 residues. Germline V CDR1 and CDR2: MNHNY, SVGAGI (reference sequence). V gave up 2 bases and J gave up 6 bases, with 9 bases separating them. CDR3 loop: CASSYLTRDTQYF. The CDR3 DNA reads as TGTGCCAGCAGTTACCTGACCCGGGATACGCAGTATTTT.

V gene TRBV7-9 combines with J gene TRBJ1-1; possible D gene TRBD1, 6 bases. The CDR3 runs to 13 residues. Per the germline V gene, CDR1 is SEHNR and CDR2 is FQNEAQ (reference sequence). V shed 5 bases and J shed 7 bases, with 14 bases lying between them. The CDR3: CASSDDRTYEAFF. The CDR3 nucleotides are TGTGCCAGCAGCGATGACAGGACCTATGAAGCTTTCTTT.

This rearrangement joins TRBV19 to TRBJ1-4; TRBD1 matches 7 bases. Per germline, CDR1 LNHDA and CDR2 SQIVND (reference sequence). This CDR3 contains 12 residues. V was pared by 7 bases and J by 8 bases, with 4 bases of the junction left unmatched. CDR3 amino acids: CASTQQGEKLFF. DNA of the CDR3: TGTGCCAGTACTCAACAGGGGGAAAAACTGTTTTTT. The whole variable domain, remainder taken from reference TRBV19 and TRBJ1-4, is DGGITQSPKYLFRKEGQNVTLSCEQNLNHDAMYWYRQDPGQGLRLIYYSQIVNDFQKGDIAEGYSVSREKKESFPLTVTSAQKNPTAFYLCASTQQGEKLFFGSGTQLSVL.

The chain recombines TRBV19 with TRBJ1-1; D unresolved. CDR3 size: 12 residues. The germline V gene has CDR1 LNHDA and CDR2 SQIVND (reference sequence). Between the trimmed V and J ends, which lost 7 bases and 4 bases, there was a span of 10 bases. The CDR3 reads CASTLNPTEAFF. In DNA, the CDR3 is TGTGCCAGTACTCTCAATCCCACTGAAGCTTTCTTT.

This clonotype was seen a few times. A single base separates this from a much larger clone, so it may be a read error. The rearrangement links TRBV3-1 to TRBJ2-5; D is undetermined. The V gene's germline CDR1 is LGHDT and CDR2 YNNKEL (reference sequence). CDR3 length equals 13 residues. The CDR3, as DNA: TGTGTCAGCAGCCAATCCTTCAGGGAGACCCAGTACTTC. Translated, it gives CVSSQSFRETQYF.

This clonotype was detected many times. V gene TRBV6-1 combines with J gene TRBJ2-7; perhaps TRBD2 as D (6 bases). V was trimmed by 0 bases and J by 4 bases, leaving 10 bases between them. CDR3 size: 14 residues. Germline CDR1 and CDR2: MNHNS and SASEGT. The CDR3 region has the DNA TGTGCCAGCAGTGAAGCGCGGGGCGCTTACGAGCAGTACTTC. As protein: CASSEARGAYEQYF.

The rearrangement links TRBV25-1 to TRBJ2-7; 12 bases agree with TRBD2. CDR1 and CDR2 (germline): MGHDK, SYGVNS. V lost 6 bases to trimming and J lost 1 base; unmatched junction nucleotides: 7. The CDR3 spans 16 residues. CDR3 protein: CASSDVGTSGSYEQYF. The CDR3 nucleotides are TGTGCCAGCAGCGACGTGGGGACTAGCGGGTCCTACGAGCAGTACTTC.